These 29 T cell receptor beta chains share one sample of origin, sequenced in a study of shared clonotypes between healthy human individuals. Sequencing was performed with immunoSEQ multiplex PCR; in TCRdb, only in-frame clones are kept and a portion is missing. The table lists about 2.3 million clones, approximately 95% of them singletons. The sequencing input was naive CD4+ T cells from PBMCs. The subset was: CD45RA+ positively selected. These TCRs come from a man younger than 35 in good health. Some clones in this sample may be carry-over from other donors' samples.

The CDR3 region has the DNA TGTGCCAGCAGTTACTCGGGGAGGAGCTCCTACGAGCAGTACTTC. It codes for CASSYSGRSSYEQYF. The gene calls are TRBV6-5 and TRBJ2-7; possible D gene TRBD2, 6 bases. CDR3 size: 15 residues. Trimming removed 0 bases from V and 0 bases from J, with 9 bases in between. Germline V gene lookup returns CDR1 MNHEY and CDR2 SVGAGI.

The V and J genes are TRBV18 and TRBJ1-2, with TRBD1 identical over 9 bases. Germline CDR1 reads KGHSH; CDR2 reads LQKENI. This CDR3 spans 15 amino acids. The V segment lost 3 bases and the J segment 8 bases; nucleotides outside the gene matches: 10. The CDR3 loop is CASSPLPGQGEGYTF. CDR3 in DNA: TGTGCCAGCTCACCCCTCCCGGGACAGGGAGAGGGCTACACCTTC.

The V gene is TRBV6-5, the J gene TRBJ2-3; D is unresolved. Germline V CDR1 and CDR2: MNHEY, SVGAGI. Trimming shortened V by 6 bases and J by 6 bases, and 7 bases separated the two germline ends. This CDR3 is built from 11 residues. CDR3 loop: CASSPADTQYF. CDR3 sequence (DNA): TGTGCCAGCAGCCCCGCGGATACGCAGTATTTT.

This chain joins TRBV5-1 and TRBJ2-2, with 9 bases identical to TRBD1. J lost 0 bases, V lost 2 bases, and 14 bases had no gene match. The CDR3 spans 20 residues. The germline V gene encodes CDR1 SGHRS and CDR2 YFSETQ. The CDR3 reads CASSLSGTGSDPTNTGELFF. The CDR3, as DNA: TGCGCCAGCAGCTTATCCGGGACAGGGTCCGACCCTACGAACACCGGGGAGCTGTTTTTT.

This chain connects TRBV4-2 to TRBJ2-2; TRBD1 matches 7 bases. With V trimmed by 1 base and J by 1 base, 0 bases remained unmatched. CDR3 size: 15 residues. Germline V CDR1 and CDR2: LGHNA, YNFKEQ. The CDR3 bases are TGTGCCAGCAGCCAAGGGACAGGGAACACCGGGGAGCTGTTTTTT. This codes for CASSQGTGNTGELFF.

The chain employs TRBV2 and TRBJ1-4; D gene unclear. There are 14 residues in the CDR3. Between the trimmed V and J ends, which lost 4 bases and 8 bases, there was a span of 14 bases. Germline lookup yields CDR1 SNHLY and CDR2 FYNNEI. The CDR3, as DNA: TGTGCCAGCAGTGGGAACCGGGCCCCCGAAAAACTGTTTTTT. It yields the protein CASSGNRAPEKLFF. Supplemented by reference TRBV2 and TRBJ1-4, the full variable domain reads EPEVTQTPSHQVTQMGQEVILRCVPISNHLYFYWYRQILGQKVEFLVSFYNNEISEKSEIFDDQFSVERPDGSNFTLKIRSTKLEDSAMYFCASSGNRAPEKLFFGSGTQLSVL.

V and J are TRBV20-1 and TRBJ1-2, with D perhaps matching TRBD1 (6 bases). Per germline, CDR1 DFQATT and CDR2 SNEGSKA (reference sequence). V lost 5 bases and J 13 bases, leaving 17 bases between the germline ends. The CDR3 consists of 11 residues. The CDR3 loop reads CSAPPDRTRTF. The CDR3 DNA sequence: TGCAGTGCTCCACCTGACAGGACCCGCACCTTC.

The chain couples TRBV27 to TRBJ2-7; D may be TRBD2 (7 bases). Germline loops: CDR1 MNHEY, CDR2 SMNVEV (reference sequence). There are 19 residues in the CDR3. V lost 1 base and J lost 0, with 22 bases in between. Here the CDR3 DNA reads TGTGCCAGCAGTTTATTAAGGCGGGGGCGGGGGTTCCCCTCCTACGAGCAGTACTTC. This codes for CASSLLRRGRGFPSYEQYF.

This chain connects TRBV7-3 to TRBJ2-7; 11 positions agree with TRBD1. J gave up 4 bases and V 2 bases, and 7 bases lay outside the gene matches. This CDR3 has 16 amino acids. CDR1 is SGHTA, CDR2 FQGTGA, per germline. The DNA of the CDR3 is TGTGCCAGCAGCTTAGGATGGGACAGGGGGAAGTACGAGCAGTACTTC. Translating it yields CASSLGWDRGKYEQYF.

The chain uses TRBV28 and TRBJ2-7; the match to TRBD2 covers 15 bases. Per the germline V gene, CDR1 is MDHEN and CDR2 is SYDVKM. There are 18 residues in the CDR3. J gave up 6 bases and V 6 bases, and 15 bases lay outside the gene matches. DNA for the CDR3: TGTGCCAGCAGCCGTCAGGGACTAGCGGGAGGCCCCCTTGGCGAGCAGTACTTC. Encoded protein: CASSRQGLAGGPLGEQYF.

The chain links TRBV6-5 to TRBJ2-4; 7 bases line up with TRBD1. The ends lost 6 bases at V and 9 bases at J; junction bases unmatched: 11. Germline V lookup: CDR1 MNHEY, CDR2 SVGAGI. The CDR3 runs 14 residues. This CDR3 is CASRPPGQRGIQYF. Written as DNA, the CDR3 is TGTGCCAGCAGACCGCCGGGACAGAGGGGCATTCAGTACTTC.

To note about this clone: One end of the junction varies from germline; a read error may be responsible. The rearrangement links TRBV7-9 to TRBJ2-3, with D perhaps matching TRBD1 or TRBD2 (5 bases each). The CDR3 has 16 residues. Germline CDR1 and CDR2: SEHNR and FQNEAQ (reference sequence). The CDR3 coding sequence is TGTGCCAGCAGCTCATTCCCCTCGGGGCCGGGACCGAGCCCCTTTTTT. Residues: CASSSFPSGPGPSPFF.

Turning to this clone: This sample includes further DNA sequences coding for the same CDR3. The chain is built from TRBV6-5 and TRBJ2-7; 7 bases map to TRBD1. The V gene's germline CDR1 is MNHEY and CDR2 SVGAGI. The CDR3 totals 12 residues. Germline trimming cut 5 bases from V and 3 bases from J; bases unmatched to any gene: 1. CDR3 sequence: CASSRDSYEQYF. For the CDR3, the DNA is TGTGCCAGCAGTAGGGACAGCTACGAGCAGTACTTC.

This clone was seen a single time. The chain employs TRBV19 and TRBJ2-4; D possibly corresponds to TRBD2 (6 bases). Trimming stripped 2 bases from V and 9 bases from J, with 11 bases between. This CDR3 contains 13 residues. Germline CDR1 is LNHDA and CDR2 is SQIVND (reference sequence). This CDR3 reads CASSIWGEGIQYF. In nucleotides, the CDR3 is TGTGCCAGTAGTATATGGGGGGAAGGCATTCAGTACTTC. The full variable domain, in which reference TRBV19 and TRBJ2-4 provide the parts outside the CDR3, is DGGITQSPKYLFRKEGQNVTLSCEQNLNHDAMYWYRQDPGQGLRLIYYSQIVNDFQKGDIAEGYSVSREKKESFPLTVTSAQKNPTAFYLCASSIWGEGIQYFGAGTRLSVL.

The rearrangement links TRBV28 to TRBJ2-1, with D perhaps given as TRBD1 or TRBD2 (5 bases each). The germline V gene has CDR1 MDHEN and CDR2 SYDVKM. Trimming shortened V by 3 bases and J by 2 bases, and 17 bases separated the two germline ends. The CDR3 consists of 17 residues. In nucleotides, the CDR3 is TGTGCCAGCAGTTTTAGAAGGGGTAGAGCGGCCTACAATGAGCAGTTCTTC. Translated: CASSFRRGRAAYNEQFF.

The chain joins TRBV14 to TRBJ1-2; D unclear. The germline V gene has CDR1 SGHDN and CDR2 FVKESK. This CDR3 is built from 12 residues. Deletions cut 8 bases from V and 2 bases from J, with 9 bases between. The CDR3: CASAERNYGYTF. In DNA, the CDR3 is TGTGCCAGCGCGGAGAGAAACTATGGCTACACCTTC. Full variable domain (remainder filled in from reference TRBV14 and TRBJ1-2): EAGVTQFPSHSVIEKGQTVTLRCDPISGHDNLYWYRRVMGKEIKFLLHFVKESKQDESGMPNNRFLAERTGGTYSTLKVQPAELEDSGVYFCASAERNYGYTFGSGTRLTVV.

The CDR3 nucleotides are TGTGCCAGCTCACCGGGCGCTGGGGGGAGCAATGAGCAGTTCTTC. Its translation: CASSPGAGGSNEQFF. The chain couples TRBV18 to TRBJ2-1, with a possible D match to TRBD2 (6 bases). In germline, CDR1 is KGHSH, CDR2 LQKENI. The CDR3 contains 15 residues. Trimming removed 3 bases at V and 6 bases at J, with 15 bases between.

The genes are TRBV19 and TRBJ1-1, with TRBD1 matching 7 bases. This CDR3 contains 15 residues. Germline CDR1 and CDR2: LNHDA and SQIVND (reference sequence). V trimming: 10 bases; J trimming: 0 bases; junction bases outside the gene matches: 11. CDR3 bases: TGTGCCACCCTAGACAGGGCCTTCATGAACACTGAAGCTTTCTTT. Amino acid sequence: CATLDRAFMNTEAFF.

The CDR3 loop reads CASSLGSGRTSVFLETQYF. CDR3 coding DNA: TGCGCCAGCAGCTTGGGTAGCGGGAGAACATCGGTTTTTTTAGAGACCCAGTACTTC. J is TRBJ2-5 and V is TRBV5-1, with TRBD2 matching 9 bases. The V gene's germline CDR1 is SGHRS and CDR2 YFSETQ. CDR3 length: 19 residues. Trimming at V came to 0 bases and at J to 4 bases, leaving 16 bases not matched to a gene.

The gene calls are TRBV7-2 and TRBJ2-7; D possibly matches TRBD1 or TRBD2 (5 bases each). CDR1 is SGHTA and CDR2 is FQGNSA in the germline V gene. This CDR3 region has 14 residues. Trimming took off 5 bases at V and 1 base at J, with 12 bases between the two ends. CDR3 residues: CASSQGRQSYEQYF. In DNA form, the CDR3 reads TGTGCCAGCAGCCAGGGACGGCAATCCTACGAGCAGTACTTC. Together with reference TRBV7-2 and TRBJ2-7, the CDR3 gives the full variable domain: GAGVSQSPSNKVTEKGKDVELRCDPISGHTALYWYRQSLGQGLEFLIYFQGNSAPDKSGLPSDRFSAERTGGSVSTLTIQRTQQEDSAVYLCASSQGRQSYEQYFGPGTRLTVT.

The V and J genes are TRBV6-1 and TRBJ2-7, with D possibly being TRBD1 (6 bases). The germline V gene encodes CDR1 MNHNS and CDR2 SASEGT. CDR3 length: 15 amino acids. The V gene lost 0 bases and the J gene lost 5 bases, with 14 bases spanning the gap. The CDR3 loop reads CASSEAWGLGDEQYF. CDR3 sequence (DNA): TGTGCCAGCAGTGAAGCGTGGGGGCTTGGCGACGAGCAGTACTTC.

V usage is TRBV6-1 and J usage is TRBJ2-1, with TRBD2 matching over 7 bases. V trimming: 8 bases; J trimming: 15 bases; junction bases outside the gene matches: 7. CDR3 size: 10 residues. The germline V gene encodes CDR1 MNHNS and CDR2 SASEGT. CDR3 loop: CASLGEGRFF. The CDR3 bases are TGTGCCAGCCTGGGGGAGGGGCGGTTCTTC.

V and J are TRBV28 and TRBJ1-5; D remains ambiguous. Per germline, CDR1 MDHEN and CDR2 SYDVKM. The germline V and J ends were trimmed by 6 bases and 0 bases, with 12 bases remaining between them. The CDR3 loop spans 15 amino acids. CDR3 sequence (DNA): TGTGCCAGCAGCCCAGGATCCGGTAGCAATCAGCCCCAGCATTTT. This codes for CASSPGSGSNQPQHF.

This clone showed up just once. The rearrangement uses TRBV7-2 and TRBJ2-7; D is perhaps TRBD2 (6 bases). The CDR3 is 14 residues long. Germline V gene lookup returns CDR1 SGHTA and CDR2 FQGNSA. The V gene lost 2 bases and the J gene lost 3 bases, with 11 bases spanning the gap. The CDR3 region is CASSLSSGHYEQYF. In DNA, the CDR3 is TGTGCCAGCAGCTTAAGTAGCGGCCACTACGAGCAGTACTTC.

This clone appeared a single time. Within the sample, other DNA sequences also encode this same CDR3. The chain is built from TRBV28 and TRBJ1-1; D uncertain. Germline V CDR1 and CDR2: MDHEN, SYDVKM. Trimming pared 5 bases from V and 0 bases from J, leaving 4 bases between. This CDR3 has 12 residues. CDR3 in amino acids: CASSVMNTEAFF. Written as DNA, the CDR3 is TGTGCCAGCAGTGTCATGAACACTGAAGCTTTCTTT.

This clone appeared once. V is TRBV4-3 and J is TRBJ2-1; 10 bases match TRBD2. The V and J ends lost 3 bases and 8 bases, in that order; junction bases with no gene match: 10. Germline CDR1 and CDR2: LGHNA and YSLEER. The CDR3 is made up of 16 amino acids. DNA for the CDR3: TGCGCCAGCAGCCACCAGAGGGGGACTAGCGTCGATGAGCAGTTCTTC. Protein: CASSHQRGTSVDEQFF.

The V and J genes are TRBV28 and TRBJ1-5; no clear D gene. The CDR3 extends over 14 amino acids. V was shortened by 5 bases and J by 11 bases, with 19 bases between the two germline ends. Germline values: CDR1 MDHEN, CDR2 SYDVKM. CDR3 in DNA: TGTGCCAGCAGTCCCAGGAGGGCGAGTTGGTCCCAGCATTTT. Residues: CASSPRRASWSQHF.

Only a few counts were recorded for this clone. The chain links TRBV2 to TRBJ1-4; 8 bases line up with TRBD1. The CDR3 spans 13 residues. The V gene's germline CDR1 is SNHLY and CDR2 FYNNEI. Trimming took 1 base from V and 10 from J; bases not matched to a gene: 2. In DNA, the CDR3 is TGTGCCAGCAGTGAAGTTGACAGGGGAAAACTGTTTTTT. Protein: CASSEVDRGKLFF.

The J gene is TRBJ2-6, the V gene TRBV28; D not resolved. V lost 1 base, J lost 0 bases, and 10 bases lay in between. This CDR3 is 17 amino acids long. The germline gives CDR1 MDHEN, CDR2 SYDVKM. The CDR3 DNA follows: TGTGCCAGCAGTTTATATGGAGATATCTCTGGGGCCAACGTCCTGACTTTC. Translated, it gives CASSLYGDISGANVLTF. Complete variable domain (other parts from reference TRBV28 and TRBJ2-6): DVKVTQSSRYLVKRTGEKVFLECVQDMDHENMFWYRQDPGLGLRLIYFSYDVKMKEKGDIPEGYSVSREKKERFSLILESASTNQTSMYLCASSLYGDISGANVLTFGAGSRLTVL.